This T cell receptor beta chain was captured in a study of response to subunit inactivated influenza vaccine. The study, taken as a whole, reports: Authors suggested each seasonal flu vaccination may recruit only limited numbers of new T cells.

This clonotype was counted between two and nine times. The antigen is undetermined. The V end was cut by 2 bases, the J end by 1 base, with 8 bases between. Germline lookup yields CDR1 GTSNPN and CDR2 SVGIG (reference sequence). This CDR3 region has 13 residues. MiXCR, applied by TCRdb to the RT-PCR reads, yields one record per CDR3 protein. Found here are some 500,000 distinct CDR3 sequences, approximately 16% of them singletons; the top ten hold around 3%. The sequence was collected from a man between 50 and 70 years old who received an inactivated influenza vaccine. The sample in question was CD4+ T cells sorted from PBMCs, obtained roughly 24 months after vaccination. This chain connects TRBV30 to TRBJ1-1, with no clear D. The CDR3 loop reads CAWSFQRNTEAFF. CDR3 in DNA: TGTGCCTGGAGTTTCCAGAGGAACACTGAAGCTTTCTTT.